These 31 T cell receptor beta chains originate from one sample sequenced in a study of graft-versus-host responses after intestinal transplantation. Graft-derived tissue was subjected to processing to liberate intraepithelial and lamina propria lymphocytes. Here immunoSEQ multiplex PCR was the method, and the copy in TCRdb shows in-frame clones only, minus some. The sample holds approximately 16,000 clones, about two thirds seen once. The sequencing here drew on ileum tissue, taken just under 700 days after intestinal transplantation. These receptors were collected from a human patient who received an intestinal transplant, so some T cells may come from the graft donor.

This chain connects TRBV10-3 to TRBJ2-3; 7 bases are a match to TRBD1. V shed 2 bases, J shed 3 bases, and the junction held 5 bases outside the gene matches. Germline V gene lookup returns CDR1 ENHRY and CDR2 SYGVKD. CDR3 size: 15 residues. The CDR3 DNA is TGTGCCATCAGTGAGCATAACAGGGGAACAGATACGCAGTATTTT. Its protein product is CAISEHNRGTDTQYF.

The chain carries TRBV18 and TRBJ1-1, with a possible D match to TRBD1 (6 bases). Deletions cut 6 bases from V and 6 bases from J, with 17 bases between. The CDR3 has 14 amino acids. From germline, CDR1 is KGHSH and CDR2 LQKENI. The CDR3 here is CASSPQGTSAEAFF. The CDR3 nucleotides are TGTGCCAGCTCTCCCCAAGGGACATCCGCTGAAGCTTTCTTT.

The DNA of the CDR3 is TGTGCCAGCAGTGTAGGGACTAGCGGGGGAACAGATACGCAGTATTTT. As protein: CASSVGTSGGTDTQYF. This chain links TRBV2 with TRBJ2-3; 14 bases are a match to TRBD2. Germline CDR1 is SNHLY and CDR2 is FYNNEI. V trimming: 4 bases; J trimming: 3 bases; junction bases outside the gene matches: 3. CDR3 size: 16 residues.

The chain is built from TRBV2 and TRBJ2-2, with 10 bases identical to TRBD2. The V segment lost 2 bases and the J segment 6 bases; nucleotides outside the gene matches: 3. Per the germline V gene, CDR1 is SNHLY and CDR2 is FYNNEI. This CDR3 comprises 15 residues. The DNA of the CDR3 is TGTGCCAGCAGTGAACAGCGGGGGGGTTCCGGGGAGCTGTTTTTT. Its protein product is CASSEQRGGSGELFF.

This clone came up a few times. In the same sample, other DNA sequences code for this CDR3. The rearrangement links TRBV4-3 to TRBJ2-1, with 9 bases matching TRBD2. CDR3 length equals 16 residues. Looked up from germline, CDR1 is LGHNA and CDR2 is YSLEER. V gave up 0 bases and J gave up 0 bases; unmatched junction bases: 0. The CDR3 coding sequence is TGCGCCAGCAGCCAAGAAGCGGGGGGCTCCTACAATGAGCAGTTCTTC. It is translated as CASSQEAGGSYNEQFF.

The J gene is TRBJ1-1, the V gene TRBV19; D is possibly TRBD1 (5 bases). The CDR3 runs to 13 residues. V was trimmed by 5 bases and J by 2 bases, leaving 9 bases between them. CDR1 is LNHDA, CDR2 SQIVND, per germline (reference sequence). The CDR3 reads CASSSQVNTEAFF. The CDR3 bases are TGTGCCAGTAGTTCACAGGTTAACACTGAAGCTTTCTTT.

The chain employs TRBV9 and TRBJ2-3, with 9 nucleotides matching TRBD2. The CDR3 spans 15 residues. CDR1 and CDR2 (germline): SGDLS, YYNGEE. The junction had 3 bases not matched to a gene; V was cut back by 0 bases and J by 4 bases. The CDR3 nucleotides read TGTGCCAGCAGCGTAGCTGGCGGGGGGGCAGATACGCAGTATTTT. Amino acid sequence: CASSVAGGGADTQYF.

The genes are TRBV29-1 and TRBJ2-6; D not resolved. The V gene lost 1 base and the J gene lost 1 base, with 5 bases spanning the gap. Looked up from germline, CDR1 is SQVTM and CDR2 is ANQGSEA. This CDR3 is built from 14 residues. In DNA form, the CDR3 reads TGCAGCGTTGAAGCGGAGTCTGGGGCCAACGTCCTGACTTTC. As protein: CSVEAESGANVLTF.

CDR3 in DNA: TGCGCCAGCAGCCAAGGGGGGCGGCGGCAGAATACGCAGTATTTT. Its translation: CASSQGGRRQNTQYF. The chain carries TRBV4-3 and TRBJ2-3; the D gene is possibly TRBD1 (6 bases). The germline V and J ends were trimmed by 1 base and 7 bases, with 15 bases remaining between them. Germline V CDR1 and CDR2: LGHNA, YSLEER. The CDR3 totals 15 residues.

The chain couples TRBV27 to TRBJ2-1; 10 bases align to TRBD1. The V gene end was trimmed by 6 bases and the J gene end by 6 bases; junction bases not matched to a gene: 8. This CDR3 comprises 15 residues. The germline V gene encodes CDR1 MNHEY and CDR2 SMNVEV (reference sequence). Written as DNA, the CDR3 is TGTGCCAGCAGCTGGGGACAGGGGACGTCCAATGAGCAGTTCTTC. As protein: CASSWGQGTSNEQFF.

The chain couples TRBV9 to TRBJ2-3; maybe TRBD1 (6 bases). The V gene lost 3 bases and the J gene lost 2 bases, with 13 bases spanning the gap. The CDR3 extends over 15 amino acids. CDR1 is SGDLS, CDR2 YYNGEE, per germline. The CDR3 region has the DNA TGTGCCAGCAGCGCGTTCTCAGGGGACACAGATACGCAGTATTTT. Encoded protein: CASSAFSGDTDTQYF.

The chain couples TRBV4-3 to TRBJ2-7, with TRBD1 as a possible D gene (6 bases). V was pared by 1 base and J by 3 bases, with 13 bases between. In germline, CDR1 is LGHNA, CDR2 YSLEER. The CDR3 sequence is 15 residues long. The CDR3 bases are TGCGCCAGCAGCCAAGGCCGCGGACAGTACTACGAGCAGTACTTC. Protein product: CASSQGRGQYYEQYF.

CDR3 sequence: CASSLSPVSGLNYGYTF. DNA for the CDR3: TGTGCCAGCAGCTTGAGTCCGGTCTCGGGACTAAACTATGGCTACACCTTC. V is TRBV5-6 and J is TRBJ1-2; possible D gene TRBD1, 5 bases. Between the trimmed V and J ends, which lost 1 base and 2 bases, there was a span of 18 bases. Germline assignment: CDR1 SGHDT and CDR2 YYEEEE. The CDR3 runs 17 residues.

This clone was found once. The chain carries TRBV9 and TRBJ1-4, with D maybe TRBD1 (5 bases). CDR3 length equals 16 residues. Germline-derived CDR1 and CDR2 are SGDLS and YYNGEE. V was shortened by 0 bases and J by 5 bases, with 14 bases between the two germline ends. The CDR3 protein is CASSVEDGRANEKLFF. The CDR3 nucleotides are TGTGCCAGCAGCGTAGAGGATGGCAGGGCAAATGAAAAACTGTTTTTT.

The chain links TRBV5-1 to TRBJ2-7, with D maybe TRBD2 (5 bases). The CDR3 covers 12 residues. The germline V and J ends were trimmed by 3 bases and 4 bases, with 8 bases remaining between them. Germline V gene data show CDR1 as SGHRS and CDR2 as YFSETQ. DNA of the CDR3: TGCGCCAGCAGCTCGACGGGATACGAGCAGTACTTC. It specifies CASSSTGYEQYF.

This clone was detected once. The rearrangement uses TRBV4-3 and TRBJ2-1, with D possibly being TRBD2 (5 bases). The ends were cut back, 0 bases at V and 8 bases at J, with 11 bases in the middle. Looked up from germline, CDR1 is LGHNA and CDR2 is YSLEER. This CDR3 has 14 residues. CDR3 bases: TGCGCCAGCAGCCAAGATATAAGAGCGGATGAGCAGTTCTTC. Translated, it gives CASSQDIRADEQFF.

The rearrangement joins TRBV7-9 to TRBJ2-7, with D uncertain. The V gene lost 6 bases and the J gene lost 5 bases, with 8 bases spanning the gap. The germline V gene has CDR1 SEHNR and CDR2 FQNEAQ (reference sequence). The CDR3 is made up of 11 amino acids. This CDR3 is CASSPGHEQYF. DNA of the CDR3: TGTGCCAGCAGTCCTGGGCACGAGCAGTACTTC.

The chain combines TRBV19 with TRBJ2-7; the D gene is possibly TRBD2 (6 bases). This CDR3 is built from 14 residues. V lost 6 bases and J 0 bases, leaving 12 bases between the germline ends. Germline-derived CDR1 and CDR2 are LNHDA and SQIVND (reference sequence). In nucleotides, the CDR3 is TGTGCCAGTAGGCCCGGGGGAAGCTCCTACGAGCAGTACTTC. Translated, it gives CASRPGGSSYEQYF.

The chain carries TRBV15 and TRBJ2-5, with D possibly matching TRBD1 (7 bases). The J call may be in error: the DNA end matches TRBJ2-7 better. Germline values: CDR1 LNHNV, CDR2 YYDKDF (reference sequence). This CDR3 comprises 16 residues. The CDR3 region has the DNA TGTGCCACCAGCTCTACCCGGGGGACAGCCCCCTACGAGCAGTACTTC. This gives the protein CATSSTRGTAPYEQYF.

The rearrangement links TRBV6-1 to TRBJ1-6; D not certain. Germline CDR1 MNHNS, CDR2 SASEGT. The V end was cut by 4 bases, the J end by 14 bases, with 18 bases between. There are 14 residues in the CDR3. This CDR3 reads CASSAGGVGFSLHF. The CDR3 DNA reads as TGTGCCAGCAGTGCGGGTGGAGTAGGATTTTCCCTCCACTTT.

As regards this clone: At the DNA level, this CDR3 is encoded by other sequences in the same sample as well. The CDR3 DNA sequence: TGTGCTAGTGGCCTACAGGAGAACACTGAAGCTTTCTTT. Translation: CASGLQENTEAFF. The chain has TRBV12-5 and TRBJ1-1; D is possibly TRBD1 (5 bases). Germline V gene lookup returns CDR1 LGHNT and CDR2 FRNRAP. The V and J ends lost 6 bases and 1 base respectively, with 9 bases between them. CDR3 length: 13 residues.

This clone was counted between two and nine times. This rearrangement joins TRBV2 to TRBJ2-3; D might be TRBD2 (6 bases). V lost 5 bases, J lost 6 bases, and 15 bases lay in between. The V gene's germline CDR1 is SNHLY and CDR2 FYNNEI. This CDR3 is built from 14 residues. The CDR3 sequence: CASSLRLDDDTQYF. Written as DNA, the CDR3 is TGTGCCAGCAGTCTCAGACTAGATGACGATACGCAGTATTTT.

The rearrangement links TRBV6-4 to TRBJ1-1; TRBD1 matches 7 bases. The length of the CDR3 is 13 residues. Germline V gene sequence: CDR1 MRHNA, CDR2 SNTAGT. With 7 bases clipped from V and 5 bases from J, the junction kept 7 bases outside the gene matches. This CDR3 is CASTRGRRTEAFF. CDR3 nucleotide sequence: TGTGCCAGCACTAGGGGGCGTCGTACTGAAGCTTTCTTT.

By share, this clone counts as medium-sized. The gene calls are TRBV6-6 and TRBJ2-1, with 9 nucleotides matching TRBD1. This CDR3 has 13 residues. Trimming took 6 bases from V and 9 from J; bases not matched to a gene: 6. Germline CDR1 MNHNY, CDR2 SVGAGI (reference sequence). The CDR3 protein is CASRGTGQPEQFF. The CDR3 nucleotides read TGTGCCAGCAGGGGGACAGGGCAACCTGAGCAGTTCTTC.

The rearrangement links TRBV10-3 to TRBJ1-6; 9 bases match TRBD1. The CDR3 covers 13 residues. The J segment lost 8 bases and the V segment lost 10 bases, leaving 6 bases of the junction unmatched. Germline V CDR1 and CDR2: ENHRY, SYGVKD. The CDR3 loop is CATRTGDDSPLHF. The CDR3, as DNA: TGTGCCACGCGGACAGGGGACGATTCACCCCTCCACTTT.

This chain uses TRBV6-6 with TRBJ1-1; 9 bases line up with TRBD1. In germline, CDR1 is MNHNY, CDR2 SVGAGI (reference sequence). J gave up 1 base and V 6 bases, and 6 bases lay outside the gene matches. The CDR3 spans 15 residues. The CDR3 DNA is TGTGCCAGCAGCCAACAGGGGGCGGGGAACACTGAAGCTTTCTTT. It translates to CASSQQGAGNTEAFF.

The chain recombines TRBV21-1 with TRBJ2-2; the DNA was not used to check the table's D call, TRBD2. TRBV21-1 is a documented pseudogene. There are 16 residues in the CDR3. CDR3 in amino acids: CASTYTSGGGTGELFF. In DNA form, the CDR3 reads TGTGCCAGCACCTACACTAGCGGGGGGGGCACCGGGGAGCTGTTTTTT.

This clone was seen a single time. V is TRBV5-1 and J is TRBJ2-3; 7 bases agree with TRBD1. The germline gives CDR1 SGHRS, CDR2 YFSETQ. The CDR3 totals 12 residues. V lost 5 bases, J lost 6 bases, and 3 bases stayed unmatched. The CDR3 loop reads CASRADRDTQYF. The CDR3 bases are TGCGCCAGCAGAGCGGACAGGGATACGCAGTATTTT. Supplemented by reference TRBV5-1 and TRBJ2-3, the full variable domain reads KAGVTQTPRYLIKTRGQQVTLSCSPISGHRSVSWYQQTPGQGLQFLFEYFSETQRNKGNFPGRFSGRQFSNSRSEMNVSTLELGDSALYLCASRADRDTQYFGPGTRLTVL.

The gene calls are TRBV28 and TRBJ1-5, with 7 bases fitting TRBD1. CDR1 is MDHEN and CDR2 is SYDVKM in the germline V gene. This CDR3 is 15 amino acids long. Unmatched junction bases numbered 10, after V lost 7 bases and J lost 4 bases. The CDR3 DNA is TGTGCCAGCACCCCGCGGACAGGCCTAAATCAGCCCCAGCATTTT. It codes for CASTPRTGLNQPQHF.

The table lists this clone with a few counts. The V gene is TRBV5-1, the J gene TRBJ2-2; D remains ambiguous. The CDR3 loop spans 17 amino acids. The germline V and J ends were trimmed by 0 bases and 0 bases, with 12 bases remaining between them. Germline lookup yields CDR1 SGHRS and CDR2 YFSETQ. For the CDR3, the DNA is TGCGCCAGCAGCTTGGCGGGTTGGGTCACGAACACCGGGGAGCTGTTTTTT. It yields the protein CASSLAGWVTNTGELFF.

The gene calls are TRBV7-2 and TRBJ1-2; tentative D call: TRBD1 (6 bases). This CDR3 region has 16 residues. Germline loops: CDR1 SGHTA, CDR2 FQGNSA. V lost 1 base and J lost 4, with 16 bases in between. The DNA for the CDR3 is TGTGCCAGCAGCTTAGGGGTACAGGGTCTGGGCTATGGCTACACCTTC. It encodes CASSLGVQGLGYGYTF.